A single sample is the source of the 30 T cell receptor beta chains below, sequenced in a study of T cell clonotyping in hematopoietic cell transplantation. Profiled with immunoSEQ multiplex PCR; TCRdb holds only in-frame clones, not every one. Of 6,000 to 9,000 clones in the sample, more than 75% were seen once. The source material was PBMCs, sampled 100 days after allogeneic stem cell transplant. Source of these receptors: a male patient in his 50s who had an allogeneic stem cell transplant from a related donor, so the T cells may come from the graft donor. Some clones in this sample may be carry-over from other donors' samples.

This clone has just a few counts. The J gene is TRBJ1-5, the V gene TRBV6-6, with 8 nucleotides matching TRBD1. The CDR3 has 15 residues. After removal of 2 bases from V and 6 bases from J, the junction contained 6 bases not matched to a gene. The V gene's germline CDR1 is MNHNY and CDR2 SVGAGI (reference sequence). This CDR3 is CASSYSQGAAQPQHF. The CDR3 region has the DNA TGTGCCAGCAGTTACAGTCAGGGGGCGGCTCAGCCCCAGCATTTT.

This chain connects TRBV10-3 to TRBJ2-2; TRBD2 matches 9 bases. V lost 6 bases to trimming and J lost 6 bases; unmatched junction nucleotides: 5. Germline values: CDR1 ENHRY, CDR2 SYGVKD. The CDR3 totals 14 residues. CDR3 sequence reads: CAIRPSGTSGELFF. Here the CDR3 DNA reads TGTGCCATCAGGCCTAGCGGGACGTCCGGGGAGCTGTTTTTT.

As to this clone: No conserved phenylalanine or tryptophan ends this CDR3, so it is likely a read error. The DNA is omitted, as the CDR3 cannot be located on it reliably, and the CDR3 follows TCRdb's listing. J is TRBJ1-4 and V is TRBV11-2; the table's D call of TRBD1 was not tested on the DNA. CDR1 and CDR2 from the germline V gene are SGHAT and FQNNGV. The CDR3 contains 11 residues when both ends are counted. CDR3 in amino acids: CASRDRDRLNI.

The rearrangement links TRBV14 to TRBJ1-6; D unclear. Germline lookup yields CDR1 SGHDN and CDR2 FVKESK. The CDR3 contains 15 residues. V was pared by 6 bases and J by 5 bases, with 14 bases between. The CDR3 DNA follows: TGTGCCAGCAGTCGGTTTGTGGCCAATAATTCACCCCTCCACTTT. Its translation: CASSRFVANNSPLHF.

This clone was recorded a few times. This chain links TRBV2 with TRBJ1-5, with 7 positions matching TRBD1. This CDR3 has 14 amino acids. CDR1 and CDR2 from the germline V gene are SNHLY and FYNNEI. V shed 1 base and J 6 bases; nucleotides not matched to a gene: 3. The CDR3 sequence is CASSEDRGTQPQHF. The DNA of the CDR3 is TGTGCCAGCAGTGAAGACAGGGGCACTCAGCCCCAGCATTTT.

The chain recombines TRBV5-6 with TRBJ1-2, with D unclear. V lost 0 bases and J 3 bases, leaving 9 bases between the germline ends. Germline-derived CDR1 and CDR2 are SGHDT and YYEEEE. The CDR3 contains 14 residues. In DNA, the CDR3 is TGTGCCAGCAGCTTGGTGGTCCCTGACTATGGCTACACCTTC. This sequence encodes CASSLVVPDYGYTF.

This clone was counted once. The V call is TRBV28, the J call TRBJ1-2; unclear D gene. This CDR3 region has 11 residues. Trimming shortened V by 3 bases and J by 8 bases, and 7 bases separated the two germline ends. The germline V gene encodes CDR1 MDHEN and CDR2 SYDVKM. Written as DNA, the CDR3 is TGTGCCAGCAGTTTTAGGTTAGGCTACACCTTC. Translation: CASSFRLGYTF.

The V call is TRBV4-1, the J call TRBJ1-5; TRBD1 is a possible D gene (5 bases). The CDR3 is made up of 13 amino acids. The germline V and J ends were trimmed by 5 bases and 7 bases, with 12 bases remaining between them. Germline CDR1 is MGHRA and CDR2 is YSYEKL. The CDR3 nucleotides read TGCGCCAGCAGCAGGGGAGGGTTGCAGCCCCAGCATTTT. It codes for CASSRGGLQPQHF.

This chain joins TRBV29-1 and TRBJ1-2, with TRBD1 matching over 10 bases. CDR3 length: 14 residues. Germline loops: CDR1 SQVTM, CDR2 ANQGSEA. J gave up 4 bases and V 7 bases, and 9 bases lay outside the gene matches. CDR3 residues: CSARRGDRGYGYTF. The CDR3 region has the DNA TGCAGCGCCCGGCGGGGGGACAGGGGCTATGGCTACACCTTC.

This chain connects TRBV6-6 to TRBJ2-7; 7 bases are a match to TRBD1. The germline V gene has CDR1 MNHNY and CDR2 SVGAGI (reference sequence). The J segment lost 0 bases and the V segment lost 4 bases, leaving 9 bases of the junction unmatched. The CDR3 extends over 16 amino acids. The CDR3, as DNA: TGTGCCAGCAGTTGGTCGGGACAGTCGAGCTCCTACGAGCAGTACTTC. Its protein product is CASSWSGQSSSYEQYF.

The genes are TRBV2 and TRBJ1-3, with D perhaps TRBD1 (6 bases). The CDR3 loop spans 13 amino acids. CDR1 SNHLY and CDR2 FYNNEI come from the germline V gene. The ends were cut back, 6 bases at V and 1 base at J, with 7 bases in the middle. For the CDR3, the DNA is TGTGCCAGCAGGGGACATTCTGGAAACACCATATATTTT. Translating gives CASRGHSGNTIYF. Variable domain in full (rest from reference TRBV2 and TRBJ1-3): EPEVTQTPSHQVTQMGQEVILRCVPISNHLYFYWYRQILGQKVEFLVSFYNNEISEKSEIFDDQFSVERPDGSNFTLKIRSTKLEDSAMYFCASRGHSGNTIYFGEGSWLTVV.

Points on this clone: Its ends do not fully match the called genes, so a read error is possible. The rearrangement links TRBV2 to TRBJ1-3; D uncertain. This CDR3 has 15 residues. CDR1 is SNHLY and CDR2 is FYNNEI in the germline V gene. CDR3 sequence reads: CASREEVSSGNTIYF. The CDR3 nucleotides are TGTGCCAGCCGTGAGGAGGTGTCCTCAGGAAACACCATATATTTT.

This chain joins TRBV30 and TRBJ2-7; maybe TRBD1 (6 bases). Germline CDR1 is GTSNPN and CDR2 is SVGIG (reference sequence). V was cut by 3 bases and J by 5 bases, with 11 bases left in between. The CDR3 loop spans 12 amino acids. The CDR3 reads CAWSLTGNEQYF. CDR3 bases: TGTGCCTGGAGCCTCACAGGGAACGAGCAGTACTTC.

The chain carries TRBV9 and TRBJ2-7; tentative D call: TRBD1 (7 bases). V was cut by 0 bases and J by 5 bases, with 12 bases left in between. In germline, CDR1 is SGDLS, CDR2 YYNGEE. The CDR3 length is 14 residues. DNA of the CDR3: TGTGCCAGCAGCGTAGCAGGGGGGACTGACGAGCAGTACTTC. This encodes CASSVAGGTDEQYF. Using reference TRBV9 and TRBJ2-7 for the parts outside the CDR3, the full variable domain is DSGVTQTPKHLITATGQRVTLRCSPRSGDLSVYWYQQSLDQGLQFLIQYYNGEERAKGNILERFSAQQFPDLHSELNLSSLELGDSALYFCASSVAGGTDEQYFGPGTRLTVT.

The chain carries TRBV7-2 and TRBJ2-4; tentative D call: TRBD2 (5 bases). This CDR3 is 15 amino acids long. Looked up from germline, CDR1 is SGHTA and CDR2 is FQGNSA. Trimming removed 2 bases at V and 6 bases at J, with 14 bases between. The CDR3 is CASSLQAEVLNIQYF. DNA of the CDR3: TGTGCCAGCAGCTTACAAGCGGAGGTCCTAAACATTCAGTACTTC.

This clone was seen once. This chain joins TRBV7-2 and TRBJ2-7; D is undetermined. V was cut by 3 bases and J by 0 bases, with 9 bases left in between. This CDR3 is 14 amino acids long. Germline V gene lookup returns CDR1 SGHTA and CDR2 FQGNSA. CDR3 amino acids: CASSLDRRSYEQYF. Written as DNA, the CDR3 is TGTGCCAGCAGCTTGGACCGTCGCTCCTACGAGCAGTACTTC.

The CDR3 coding sequence is TGCAGTGCCGGGACAGGGGTCGAGCAGTACTTC. Translating it yields CSAGTGVEQYF. The chain carries TRBV20-1 and TRBJ2-7, with 10 bases identical to TRBD1. This CDR3 is 11 amino acids long. Germline trimming cut 6 bases from V and 6 bases from J; bases unmatched to any gene: 2. The V gene's germline CDR1 is DFQATT and CDR2 SNEGSKA (reference sequence).

This rearrangement joins TRBV2 to TRBJ2-1; either TRBD1 or TRBD2 may supply D (5 bases each). Trimming stripped 8 bases from V and 0 bases from J, with 11 bases between. The CDR3 consists of 14 residues. Germline values: CDR1 SNHLY, CDR2 FYNNEI. The CDR3 loop reads CASLRETSYNEQFF. For the CDR3, the DNA is TGTGCCAGCCTCAGGGAGACCTCCTACAATGAGCAGTTCTTC. Full variable domain (remainder filled in from reference TRBV2 and TRBJ2-1): EPEVTQTPSHQVTQMGQEVILRCVPISNHLYFYWYRQILGQKVEFLVSFYNNEISEKSEIFDDQFSVERPDGSNFTLKIRSTKLEDSAMYFCASLRETSYNEQFFGPGTRLTVL.

This chain connects TRBV9 to TRBJ2-5; D is perhaps TRBD2 (5 bases). V dropped 0 bases and J dropped 4 bases, with 7 bases sitting between them. The CDR3 spans 13 residues. Per germline, CDR1 SGDLS and CDR2 YYNGEE. CDR3 in amino acids: CASSVARGETQYF. In DNA, the CDR3 is TGTGCCAGCAGCGTAGCTCGGGGAGAGACCCAGTACTTC.

The chain has TRBV6-5 and TRBJ2-1; D gene ambiguous. This CDR3 is built from 13 residues. With 6 bases removed from V and 0 bases from J, the gap between germline ends came to 6 bases. Germline lookup yields CDR1 MNHEY and CDR2 SVGAGI. This chain's CDR3 is CASSSSSYNEQFF. The CDR3 DNA is TGTGCCAGCAGCTCCTCCTCCTACAATGAGCAGTTCTTC.

V is TRBV5-6 and J is TRBJ1-1; TRBD1 aligns across 9 bases. The length of the CDR3 is 16 residues. Germline CDR1 SGHDT, CDR2 YYEEEE. Trimming at V came to 2 bases and at J to 2 bases, leaving 7 bases not matched to a gene. The CDR3 loop reads CASSFGTGYGNTEAFF. The CDR3, as DNA: TGTGCCAGCAGCTTTGGGACAGGGTACGGAAACACTGAAGCTTTCTTT.

This clone was seen only once. The chain links TRBV6-5 to TRBJ2-1; D perhaps matches TRBD2 (5 bases). The V gene's germline CDR1 is MNHEY and CDR2 SVGAGI. V lost 2 bases and J 9 bases, leaving 5 bases between the germline ends. The CDR3 length is 11 residues. CDR3 sequence reads: CASSYGGEQFF. CDR3 DNA: TGTGCCAGCAGTTACGGAGGTGAGCAGTTCTTC.

This chain connects TRBV4-3 to TRBJ1-2; a possible D gene is TRBD1 (5 bases). CDR3 size: 17 residues. The V and J ends lost 0 bases and 0 bases respectively, with 14 bases between them. Per germline, CDR1 LGHNA and CDR2 YSLEER. CDR3 sequence: CASSQDHTGGTNYGYTF. Here the CDR3 DNA reads TGCGCCAGCAGCCAAGACCATACCGGGGGAACTAACTATGGCTACACCTTC.

This rearrangement joins TRBV4-2 to TRBJ2-1; D not certain. CDR1 and CDR2 (germline): LGHNA, YNFKEQ. V was shortened by 4 bases and J by 3 bases, with 10 bases between the two germline ends. The CDR3 is 14 residues long. The CDR3 nucleotides read TGTGCCAGCAGCCCCCGTCTCCTCTACAATGAGCAGTTCTTC. Amino acids: CASSPRLLYNEQFF.

In this sample, this clone turned up a few times. This rearrangement joins TRBV6-6 to TRBJ1-1; 8 positions agree with TRBD1. J lost 3 bases, V lost 10 bases, and 7 bases had no gene match. Germline CDR1 and CDR2: MNHNY and SVGAGI (reference sequence). The CDR3 is made up of 13 amino acids. In nucleotides, the CDR3 is TGTGCCACCCAGGAACAGGGGGACACTGAAGCTTTCTTT. This sequence encodes CATQEQGDTEAFF.

The chain employs TRBV7-2 and TRBJ1-6; the D is unclear. There are 16 residues in the CDR3. Germline-derived CDR1 and CDR2 are SGHTA and FQGNSA. Trimming stripped 1 base from V and 7 bases from J, with 14 bases between. The DNA of the CDR3 is TGTGCCAGCAGCTTAGACCAGGCCAGCCGAAATTCACCCCTCCACTTT. Translating gives CASSLDQASRNSPLHF.

The chain links TRBV5-1 to TRBJ1-1; D is undetermined. CDR3 length: 15 residues. Per the germline V gene, CDR1 is SGHRS and CDR2 is YFSETQ. The ends were cut back, 2 bases at V and 4 bases at J, with 15 bases in the middle. The CDR3 reads CASSLREEESTEAFF. Here the CDR3 DNA reads TGCGCCAGCAGCTTAAGGGAGGAGGAGAGCACTGAAGCTTTCTTT.

The CDR3 nucleotides read TGTGCCAGCAGTGAGCCCTCCAAACGGACGGCTAATTCACCCCTCCACTTT. It translates to CASSEPSKRTANSPLHF. This chain uses TRBV28 with TRBJ1-6; D gene ambiguous. This CDR3 is built from 17 residues. Trimming stripped 5 bases from V and 6 bases from J, with 20 bases between. In germline, CDR1 is MDHEN, CDR2 SYDVKM.

This clone was detected only a few times. This sequence joins TRBV6-5 and TRBJ1-1; D call uncertain. The length of the CDR3 is 13 residues. Trimming left V 4 bases short and J 1 base short, with 7 bases between. Germline V gene data show CDR1 as MNHEY and CDR2 as SVGAGI. The CDR3 nucleotides read TGTGCCAGCAGTTTGGTTCCGAACACTGAAGCTTTCTTT. As protein: CASSLVPNTEAFF.

This clone was recorded only once. The rearrangement links TRBV30 to TRBJ1-1; D unclear. Germline CDR1 is GTSNPN and CDR2 is SVGIG (reference sequence). The V gene lost 0 bases and the J gene lost 8 bases, with 16 bases spanning the gap. The CDR3 runs to 14 residues. The CDR3 bases are TGTGCCTGGAGTGTACGGCGGAAGGCCTCAGAAGCTTTCTTT. Its translation: CAWSVRRKASEAFF. Filled out from reference TRBV30 and TRBJ1-1, the complete variable domain reads SQTIHQWPATLVQPVGSPLSLECTVEGTSNPNLYWYRQAAGRGLQLLFYSVGIGQISSEVPQNLSASRPQDRQFILSSKKLLLSDSGFYLCAWSVRRKASEAFFGQGTRLTVV.